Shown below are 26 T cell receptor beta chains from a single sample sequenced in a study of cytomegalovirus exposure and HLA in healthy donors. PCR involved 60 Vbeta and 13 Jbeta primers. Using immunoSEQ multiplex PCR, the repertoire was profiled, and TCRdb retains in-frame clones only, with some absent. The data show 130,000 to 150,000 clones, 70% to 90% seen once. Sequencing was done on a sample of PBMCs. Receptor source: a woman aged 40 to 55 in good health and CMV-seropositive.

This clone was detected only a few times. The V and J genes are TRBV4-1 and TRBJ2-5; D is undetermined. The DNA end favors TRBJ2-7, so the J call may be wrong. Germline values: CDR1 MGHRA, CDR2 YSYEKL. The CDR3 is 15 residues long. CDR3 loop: CASSQDLMSSYEQYF. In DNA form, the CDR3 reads TGCGCCAGCAGCCAAGATCTGATGAGCTCCTACGAGCAGTACTTC.

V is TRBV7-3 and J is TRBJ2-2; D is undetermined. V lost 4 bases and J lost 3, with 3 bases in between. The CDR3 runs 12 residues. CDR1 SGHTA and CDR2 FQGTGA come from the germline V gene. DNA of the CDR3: TGTGCCAGCAGCTCAGACACCGGGGAGCTGTTTTTT. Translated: CASSSDTGELFF.

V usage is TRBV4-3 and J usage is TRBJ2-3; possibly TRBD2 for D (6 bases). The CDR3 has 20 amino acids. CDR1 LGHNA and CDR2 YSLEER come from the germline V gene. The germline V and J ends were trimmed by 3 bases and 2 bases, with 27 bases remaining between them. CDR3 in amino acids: CASSHPPWDWGRADTDTQYF. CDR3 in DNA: TGCGCCAGCAGCCACCCCCCCTGGGACTGGGGCCGAGCTGACACAGATACGCAGTATTTT.

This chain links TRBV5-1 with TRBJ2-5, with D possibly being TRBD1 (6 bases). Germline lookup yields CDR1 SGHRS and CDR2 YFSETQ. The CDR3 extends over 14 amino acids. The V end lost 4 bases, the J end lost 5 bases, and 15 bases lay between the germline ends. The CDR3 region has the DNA TGCGCCAGCAGCGTGGTAGGGGGTCCGGAGACCCAGTACTTC. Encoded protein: CASSVVGGPETQYF.

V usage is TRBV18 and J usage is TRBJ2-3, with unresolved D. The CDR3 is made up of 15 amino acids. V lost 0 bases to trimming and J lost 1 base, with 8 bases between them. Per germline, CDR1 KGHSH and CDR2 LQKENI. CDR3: CASSPPRGGTDTQYF. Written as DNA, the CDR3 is TGTGCCAGCTCACCACCGAGAGGTGGCACAGATACGCAGTATTTT. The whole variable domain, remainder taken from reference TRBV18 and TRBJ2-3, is NAGVMQNPRHLVRRRGQEARLRCSPMKGHSHVYWYRQLPEEGLKFMVYLQKENIIDESGMPKERFSAEFPKEGPSILRIQQVVRGDSAAYFCASSPPRGGTDTQYFGPGTRLTVL.

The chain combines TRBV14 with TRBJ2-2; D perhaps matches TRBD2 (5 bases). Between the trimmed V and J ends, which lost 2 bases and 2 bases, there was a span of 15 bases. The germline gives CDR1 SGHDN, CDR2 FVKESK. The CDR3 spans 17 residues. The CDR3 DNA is TGTGCCAGCAGCCAATACGGTTGGGAGCCCAACACCGGGGAGCTGTTTTTT. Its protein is CASSQYGWEPNTGELFF.

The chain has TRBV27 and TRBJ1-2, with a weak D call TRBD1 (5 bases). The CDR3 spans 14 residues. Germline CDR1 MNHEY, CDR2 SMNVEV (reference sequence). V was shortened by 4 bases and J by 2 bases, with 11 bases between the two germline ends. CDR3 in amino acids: CASSSREGNYGYTF. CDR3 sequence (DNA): TGTGCCAGCAGTTCCCGGGAGGGGAACTATGGCTACACCTTC.

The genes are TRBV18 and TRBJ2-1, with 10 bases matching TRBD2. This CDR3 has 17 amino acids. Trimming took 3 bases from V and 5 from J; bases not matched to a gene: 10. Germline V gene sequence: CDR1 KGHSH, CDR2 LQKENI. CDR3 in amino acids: CASSPGITSGKDNEQFF. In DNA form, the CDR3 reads TGTGCCAGCTCACCGGGGATTACTAGCGGGAAGGACAATGAGCAGTTCTTC.

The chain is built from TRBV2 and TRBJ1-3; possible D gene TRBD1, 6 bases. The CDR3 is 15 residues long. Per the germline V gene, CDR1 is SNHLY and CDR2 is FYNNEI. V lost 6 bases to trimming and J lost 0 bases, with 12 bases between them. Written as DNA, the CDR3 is TGTGCCAGCAGATCGACAGGAACCTCTGGAAACACCATATATTTT. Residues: CASRSTGTSGNTIYF.

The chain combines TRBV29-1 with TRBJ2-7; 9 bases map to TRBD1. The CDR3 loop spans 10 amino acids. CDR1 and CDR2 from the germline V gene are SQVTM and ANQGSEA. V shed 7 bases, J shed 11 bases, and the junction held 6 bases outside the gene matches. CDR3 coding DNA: TGCAGCGGGGGGGACAGGGACGAGTACTTC. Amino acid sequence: CSGGDRDEYF.

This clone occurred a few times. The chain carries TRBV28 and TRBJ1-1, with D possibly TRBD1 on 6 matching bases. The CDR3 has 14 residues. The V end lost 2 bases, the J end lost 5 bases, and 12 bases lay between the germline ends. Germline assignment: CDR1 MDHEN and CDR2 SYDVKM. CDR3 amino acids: CASSLPGDMTEAFF. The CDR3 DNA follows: TGTGCCAGCAGTTTACCAGGGGATATGACTGAAGCTTTCTTT.

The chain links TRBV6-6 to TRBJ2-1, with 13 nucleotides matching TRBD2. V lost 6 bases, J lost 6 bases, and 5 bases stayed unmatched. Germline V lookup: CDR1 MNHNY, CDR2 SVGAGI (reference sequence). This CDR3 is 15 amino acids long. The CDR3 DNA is TGTGCCAGCAGCAGGACTAGCGGGGGCCTCAATGAGCAGTTCTTC. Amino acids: CASSRTSGGLNEQFF.

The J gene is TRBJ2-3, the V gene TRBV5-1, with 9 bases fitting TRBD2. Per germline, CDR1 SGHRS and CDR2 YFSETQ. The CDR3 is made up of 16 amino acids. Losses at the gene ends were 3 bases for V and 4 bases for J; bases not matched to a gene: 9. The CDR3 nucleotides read TGCGCCAGCAGCTCAGGAAGTAGCGGGAGCGCAGATACGCAGTATTTT. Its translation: CASSSGSSGSADTQYF. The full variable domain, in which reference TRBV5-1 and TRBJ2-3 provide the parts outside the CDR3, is KAGVTQTPRYLIKTRGQQVTLSCSPISGHRSVSWYQQTPGQGLQFLFEYFSETQRNKGNFPGRFSGRQFSNSRSEMNVSTLELGDSALYLCASSSGSSGSADTQYFGPGTRLTVL.

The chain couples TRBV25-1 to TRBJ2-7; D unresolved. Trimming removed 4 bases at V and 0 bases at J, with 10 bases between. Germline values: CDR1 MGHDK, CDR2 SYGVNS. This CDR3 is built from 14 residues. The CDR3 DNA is TGTGCCAGCAGTGGACATGACGCCTCCTACGAGCAGTACTTC. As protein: CASSGHDASYEQYF.

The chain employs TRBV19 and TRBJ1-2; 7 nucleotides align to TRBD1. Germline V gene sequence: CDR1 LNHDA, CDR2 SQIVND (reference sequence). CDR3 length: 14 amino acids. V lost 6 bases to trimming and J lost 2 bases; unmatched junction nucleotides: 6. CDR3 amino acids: CASRGTEINYGYTF. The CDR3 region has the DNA TGTGCCAGTAGGGGGACAGAGATCAACTATGGCTACACCTTC.

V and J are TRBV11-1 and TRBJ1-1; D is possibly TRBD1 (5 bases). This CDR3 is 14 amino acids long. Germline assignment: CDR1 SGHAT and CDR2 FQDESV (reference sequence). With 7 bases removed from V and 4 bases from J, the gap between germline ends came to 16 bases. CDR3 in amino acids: CASNLGGGGTEAFF. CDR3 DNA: TGTGCCAGCAACCTGGGGGGGGGAGGCACTGAAGCTTTCTTT.

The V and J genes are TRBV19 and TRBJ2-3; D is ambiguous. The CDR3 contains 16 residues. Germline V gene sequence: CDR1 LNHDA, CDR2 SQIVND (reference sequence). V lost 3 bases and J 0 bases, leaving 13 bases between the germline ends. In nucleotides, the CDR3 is TGTGCCAGTAGTATGAATCTTCTAGGAAGCACAGATACGCAGTATTTT. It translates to CASSMNLLGSTDTQYF.

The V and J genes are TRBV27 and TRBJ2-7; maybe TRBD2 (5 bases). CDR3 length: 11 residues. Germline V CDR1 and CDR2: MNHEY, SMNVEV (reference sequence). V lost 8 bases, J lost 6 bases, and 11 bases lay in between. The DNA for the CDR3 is TGTGCCAGCGGAGGCCGGGGCGAGCAGTACTTC. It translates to CASGGRGEQYF.

CDR3 sequence: CASSYSGHRTDTQYF. The CDR3 DNA is TGTGCCAGCAGTTACTCCGGACATCGCACAGATACGCAGTATTTT. The J gene is TRBJ2-3, the V gene TRBV6-5; tentatively, D is TRBD1 (5 bases). Germline V lookup: CDR1 MNHEY, CDR2 SVGAGI. The CDR3 is made up of 15 amino acids. Trimming shortened V by 0 bases and J by 1 base, and 8 bases separated the two germline ends.

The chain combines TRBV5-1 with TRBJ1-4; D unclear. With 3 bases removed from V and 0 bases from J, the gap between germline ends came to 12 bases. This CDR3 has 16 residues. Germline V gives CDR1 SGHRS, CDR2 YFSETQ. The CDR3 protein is CASSSGPSATNEKLFF. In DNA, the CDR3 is TGCGCCAGCAGCTCGGGTCCATCCGCAACTAATGAAAAACTGTTTTTT.

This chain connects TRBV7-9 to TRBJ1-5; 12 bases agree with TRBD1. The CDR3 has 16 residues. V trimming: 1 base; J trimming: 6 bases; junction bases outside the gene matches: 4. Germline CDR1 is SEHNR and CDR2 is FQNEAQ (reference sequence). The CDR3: CASSLGGDRGLQPQHF. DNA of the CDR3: TGTGCCAGCAGCTTAGGAGGGGACAGGGGGCTTCAGCCCCAGCATTTT.

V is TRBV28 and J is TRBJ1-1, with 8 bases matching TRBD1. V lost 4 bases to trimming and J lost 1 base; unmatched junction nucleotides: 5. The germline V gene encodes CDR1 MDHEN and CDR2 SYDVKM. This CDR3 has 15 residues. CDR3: CASSSRGPENTEAFF. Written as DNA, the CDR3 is TGTGCCAGCAGTTCCAGGGGGCCGGAGAACACTGAAGCTTTCTTT.

Here the CDR3 reads CASNRQIELNTEAFF. The CDR3 DNA reads as TGTGCCAGCAACAGACAGATAGAGTTGAACACTGAAGCTTTCTTT. The chain recombines TRBV6-1 with TRBJ1-1; maybe TRBD1 (5 bases). Trimming left V 7 bases short and J 0 bases short, with 15 bases between. CDR3 length equals 15 residues. In germline, CDR1 is MNHNS, CDR2 SASEGT.

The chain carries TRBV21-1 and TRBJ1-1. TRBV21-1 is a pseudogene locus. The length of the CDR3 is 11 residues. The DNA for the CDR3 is TGTGCCAGCAGCCGGGGAGTCCAAGCTTTCTTT. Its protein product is CASSRGVQAFF.

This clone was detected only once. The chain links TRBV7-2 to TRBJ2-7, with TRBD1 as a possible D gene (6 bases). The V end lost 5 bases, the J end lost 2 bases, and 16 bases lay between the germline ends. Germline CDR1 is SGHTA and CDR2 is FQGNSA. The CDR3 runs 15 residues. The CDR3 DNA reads TGTGCCAGCAGCATATTGTCCGGACAGCCCTACGAGCAGTACTTC. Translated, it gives CASSILSGQPYEQYF.

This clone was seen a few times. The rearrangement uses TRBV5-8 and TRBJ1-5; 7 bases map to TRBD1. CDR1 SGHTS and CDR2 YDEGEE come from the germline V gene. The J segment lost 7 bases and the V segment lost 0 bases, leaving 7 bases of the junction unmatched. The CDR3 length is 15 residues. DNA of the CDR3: TGTGCCAGCAGCTTGGAAGGGGGCCGAGGGCAGCCCCAGCATTTT. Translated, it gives CASSLEGGRGQPQHF.